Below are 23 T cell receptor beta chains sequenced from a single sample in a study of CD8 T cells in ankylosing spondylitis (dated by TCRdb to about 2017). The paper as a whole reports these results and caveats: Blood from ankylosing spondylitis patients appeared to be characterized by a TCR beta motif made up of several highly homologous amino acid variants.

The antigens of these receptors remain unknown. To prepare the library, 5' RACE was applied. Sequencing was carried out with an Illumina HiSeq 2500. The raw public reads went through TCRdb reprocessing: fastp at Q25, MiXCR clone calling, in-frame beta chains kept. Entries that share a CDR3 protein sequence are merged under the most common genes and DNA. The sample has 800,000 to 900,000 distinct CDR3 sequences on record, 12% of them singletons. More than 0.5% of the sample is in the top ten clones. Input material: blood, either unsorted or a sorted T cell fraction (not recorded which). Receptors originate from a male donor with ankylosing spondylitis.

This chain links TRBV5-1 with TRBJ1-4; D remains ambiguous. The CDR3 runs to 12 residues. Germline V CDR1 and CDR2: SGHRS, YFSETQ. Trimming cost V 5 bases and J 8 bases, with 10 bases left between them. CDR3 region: CASRDTGEKLFF. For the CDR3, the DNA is TGCGCCAGCAGAGACACCGGGGAAAAACTGTTTTTT. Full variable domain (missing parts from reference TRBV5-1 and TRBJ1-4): KAGVTQTPRYLIKTRGQQVTLSCSPISGHRSVSWYQQTPGQGLQFLFEYFSETQRNKGNFPGRFSGRQFSNSRSEMNVSTLELGDSALYLCASRDTGEKLFFGSGTQLSVL.

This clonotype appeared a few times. The CDR3 region is CASSADRAPDTEAFF. The CDR3 DNA reads as TGTGCCAGCAGCGCGGACAGGGCCCCGGACACTGAAGCTTTCTTT. This chain links TRBV7-2 with TRBJ1-1, with 8 bases aligning to TRBD1. The CDR3 is 15 residues long. Germline lookup yields CDR1 SGHTA and CDR2 FQGNSA. V trimming: 5 bases; J trimming: 3 bases; junction bases outside the gene matches: 8.

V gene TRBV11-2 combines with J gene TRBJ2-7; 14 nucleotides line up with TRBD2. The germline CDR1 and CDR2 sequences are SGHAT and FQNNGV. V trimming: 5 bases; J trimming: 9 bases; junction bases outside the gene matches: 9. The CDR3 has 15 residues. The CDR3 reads CASSHGTSGSIGQYF. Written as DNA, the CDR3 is TGTGCCAGCAGCCATGGGACTAGCGGGAGTATTGGGCAGTACTTC.

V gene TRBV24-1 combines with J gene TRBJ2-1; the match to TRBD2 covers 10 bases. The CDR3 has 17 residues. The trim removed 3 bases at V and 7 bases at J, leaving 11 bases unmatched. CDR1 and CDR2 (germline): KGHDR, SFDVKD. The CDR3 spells CATSDPRGLARGNEQFF. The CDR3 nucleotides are TGTGCCACCAGTGATCCTCGGGGACTAGCGAGAGGTAATGAGCAGTTCTTC.

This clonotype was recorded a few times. The CDR3 protein is CASRNQGSDTQYF. In DNA, the CDR3 is TGTGCCAGCAGAAACCAGGGATCAGATACGCAGTATTTT. The chain is built from TRBV12-3 or TRBV12-4 and TRBJ2-3; TRBD1 might be the D (5 bases). This CDR3 has 13 amino acids. V dropped 6 bases and J dropped 4 bases, with 11 bases sitting between them.

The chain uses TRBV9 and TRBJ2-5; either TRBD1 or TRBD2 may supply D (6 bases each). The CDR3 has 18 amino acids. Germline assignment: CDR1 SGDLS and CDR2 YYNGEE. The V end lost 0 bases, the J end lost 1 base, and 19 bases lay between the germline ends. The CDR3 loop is CASSVAGVGGGIQETQYF. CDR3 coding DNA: TGTGCCAGCAGCGTAGCAGGGGTTGGAGGGGGTATCCAAGAGACCCAGTACTTC.

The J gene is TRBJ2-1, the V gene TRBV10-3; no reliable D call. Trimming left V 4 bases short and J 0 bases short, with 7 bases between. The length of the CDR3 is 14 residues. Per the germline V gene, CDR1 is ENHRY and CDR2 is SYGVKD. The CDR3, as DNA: TGTGCCATCAGTGCTCAGGTCTCCTACAATGAGCAGTTCTTC. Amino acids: CAISAQVSYNEQFF.

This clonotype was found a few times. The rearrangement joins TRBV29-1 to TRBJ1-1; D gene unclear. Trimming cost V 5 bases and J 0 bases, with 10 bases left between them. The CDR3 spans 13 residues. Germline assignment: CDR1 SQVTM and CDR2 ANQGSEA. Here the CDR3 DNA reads TGCAGCGTTTGCAAAATCATGAACACTGAAGCTTTCTTT. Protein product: CSVCKIMNTEAFF. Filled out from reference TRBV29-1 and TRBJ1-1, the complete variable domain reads SAVISQKPSRDICQRGTSLTIQCQVDSQVTMMFWYRQQPGQSLTLIATANQGSEATYESGFVIDKFPISRPNLTFSTLTVSNMSPEDSSIYLCSVCKIMNTEAFFGQGTRLTVV.

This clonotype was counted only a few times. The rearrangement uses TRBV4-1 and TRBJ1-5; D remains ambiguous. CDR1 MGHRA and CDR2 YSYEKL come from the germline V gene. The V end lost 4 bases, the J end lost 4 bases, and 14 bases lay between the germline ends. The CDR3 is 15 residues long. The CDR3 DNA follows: TGCGCCAGCAGCCCGCGTGTGGGAGTAAATCAGCCCCAGCATTTT. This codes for CASSPRVGVNQPQHF.

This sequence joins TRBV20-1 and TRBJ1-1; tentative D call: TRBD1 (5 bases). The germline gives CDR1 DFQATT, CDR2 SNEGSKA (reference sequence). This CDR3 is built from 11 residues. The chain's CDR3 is CIPGGFTEAFF. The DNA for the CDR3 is TGCATTCCGGGGGGATTCACTGAAGCTTTCTTT.

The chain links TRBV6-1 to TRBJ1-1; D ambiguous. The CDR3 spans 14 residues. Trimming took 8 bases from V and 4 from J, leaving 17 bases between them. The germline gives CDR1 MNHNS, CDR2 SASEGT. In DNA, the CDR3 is TGTGCCAGCGAAATGACCCGGCTGAGCACTGAAGCTTTCTTT. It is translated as CASEMTRLSTEAFF.

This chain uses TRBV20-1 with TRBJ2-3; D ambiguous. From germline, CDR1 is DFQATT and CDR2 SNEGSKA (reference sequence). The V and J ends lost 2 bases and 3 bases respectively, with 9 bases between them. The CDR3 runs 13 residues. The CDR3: CSARLPLTDTQYF. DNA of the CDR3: TGCAGTGCTAGACTCCCATTGACAGATACGCAGTATTTT.

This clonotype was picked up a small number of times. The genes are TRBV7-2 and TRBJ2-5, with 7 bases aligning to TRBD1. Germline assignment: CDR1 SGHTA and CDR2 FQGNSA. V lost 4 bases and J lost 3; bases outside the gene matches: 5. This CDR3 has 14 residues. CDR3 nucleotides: TGTGCCAGCAGCTCGACAGGGATGGAAGAGACCCAGTACTTC. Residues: CASSSTGMEETQYF.

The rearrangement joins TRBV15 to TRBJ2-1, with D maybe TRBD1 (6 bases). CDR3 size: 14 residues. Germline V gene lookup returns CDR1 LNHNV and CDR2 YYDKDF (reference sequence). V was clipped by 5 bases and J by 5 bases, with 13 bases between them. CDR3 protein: CATSGRGHDNEQFF. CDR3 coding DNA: TGTGCCACCAGCGGTAGGGGACATGACAATGAGCAGTTCTTC.

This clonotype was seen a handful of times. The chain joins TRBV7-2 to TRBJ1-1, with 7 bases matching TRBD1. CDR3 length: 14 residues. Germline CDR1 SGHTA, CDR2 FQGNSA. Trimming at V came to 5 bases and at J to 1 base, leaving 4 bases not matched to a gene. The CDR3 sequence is CASSEQGRNTEAFF. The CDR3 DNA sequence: TGTGCCAGCAGCGAACAGGGGAGGAACACTGAAGCTTTCTTT.

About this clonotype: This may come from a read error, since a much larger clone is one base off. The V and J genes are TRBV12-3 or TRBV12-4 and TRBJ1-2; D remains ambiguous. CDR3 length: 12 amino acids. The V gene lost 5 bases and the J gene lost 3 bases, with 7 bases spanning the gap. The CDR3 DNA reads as TGTGCCAGCAGTCAGGTGGACTATGGCTACACCTTC. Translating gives CASSQVDYGYTF.

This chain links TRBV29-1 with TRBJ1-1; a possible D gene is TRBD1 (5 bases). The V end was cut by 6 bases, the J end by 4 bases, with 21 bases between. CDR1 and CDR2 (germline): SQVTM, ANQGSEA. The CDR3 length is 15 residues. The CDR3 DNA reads TGCAGCGTCCGGGGGAAGGGTGGGGAGAGCACTGAAGCTTTCTTT. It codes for CSVRGKGGESTEAFF.

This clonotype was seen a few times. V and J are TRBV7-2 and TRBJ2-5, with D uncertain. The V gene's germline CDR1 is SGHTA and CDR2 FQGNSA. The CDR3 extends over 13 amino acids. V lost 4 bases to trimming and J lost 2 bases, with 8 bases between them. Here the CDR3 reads CASSYWEQETQYF. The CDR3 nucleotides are TGTGCCAGCAGCTATTGGGAACAAGAGACCCAGTACTTC.

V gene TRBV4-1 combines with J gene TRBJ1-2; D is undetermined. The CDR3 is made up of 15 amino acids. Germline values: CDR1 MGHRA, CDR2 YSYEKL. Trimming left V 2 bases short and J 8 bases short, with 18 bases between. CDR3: CASSQPGSRERGYTF. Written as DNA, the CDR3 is TGCGCCAGCAGCCAACCCGGGAGCCGGGAGCGGGGCTACACCTTC.

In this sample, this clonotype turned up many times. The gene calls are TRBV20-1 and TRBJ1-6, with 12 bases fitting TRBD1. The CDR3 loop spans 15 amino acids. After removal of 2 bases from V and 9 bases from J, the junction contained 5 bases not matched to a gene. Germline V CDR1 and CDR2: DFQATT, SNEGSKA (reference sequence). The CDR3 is CSARTRGQGASPLHF. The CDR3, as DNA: TGCAGTGCTAGAACGCGGGGACAGGGGGCTTCACCCCTCCACTTT.

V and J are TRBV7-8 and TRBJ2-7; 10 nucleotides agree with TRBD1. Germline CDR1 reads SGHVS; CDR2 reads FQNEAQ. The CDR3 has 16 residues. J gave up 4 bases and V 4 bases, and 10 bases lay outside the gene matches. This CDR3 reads CASSYRPGQGYYEQYF. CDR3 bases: TGTGCCAGCAGCTATAGACCGGGACAGGGGTATTACGAGCAGTACTTC.

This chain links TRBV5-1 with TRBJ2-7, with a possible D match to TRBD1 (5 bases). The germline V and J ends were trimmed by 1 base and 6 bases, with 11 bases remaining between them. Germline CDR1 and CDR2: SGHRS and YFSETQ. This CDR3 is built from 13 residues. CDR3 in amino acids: CASSLTDRGEQYF. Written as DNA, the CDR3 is TGCGCCAGCAGCTTGACCGACAGAGGCGAGCAGTACTTC. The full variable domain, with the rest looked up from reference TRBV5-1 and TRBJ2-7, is KAGVTQTPRYLIKTRGQQVTLSCSPISGHRSVSWYQQTPGQGLQFLFEYFSETQRNKGNFPGRFSGRQFSNSRSEMNVSTLELGDSALYLCASSLTDRGEQYFGPGTRLTVT.

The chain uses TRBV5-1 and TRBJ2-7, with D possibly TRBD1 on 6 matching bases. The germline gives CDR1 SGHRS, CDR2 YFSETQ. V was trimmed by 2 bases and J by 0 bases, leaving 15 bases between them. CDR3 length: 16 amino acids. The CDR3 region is CASSFLPRDNSYEQYF. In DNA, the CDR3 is TGCGCCAGCAGCTTCCTCCCCCGGGACAACTCCTACGAGCAGTACTTC.